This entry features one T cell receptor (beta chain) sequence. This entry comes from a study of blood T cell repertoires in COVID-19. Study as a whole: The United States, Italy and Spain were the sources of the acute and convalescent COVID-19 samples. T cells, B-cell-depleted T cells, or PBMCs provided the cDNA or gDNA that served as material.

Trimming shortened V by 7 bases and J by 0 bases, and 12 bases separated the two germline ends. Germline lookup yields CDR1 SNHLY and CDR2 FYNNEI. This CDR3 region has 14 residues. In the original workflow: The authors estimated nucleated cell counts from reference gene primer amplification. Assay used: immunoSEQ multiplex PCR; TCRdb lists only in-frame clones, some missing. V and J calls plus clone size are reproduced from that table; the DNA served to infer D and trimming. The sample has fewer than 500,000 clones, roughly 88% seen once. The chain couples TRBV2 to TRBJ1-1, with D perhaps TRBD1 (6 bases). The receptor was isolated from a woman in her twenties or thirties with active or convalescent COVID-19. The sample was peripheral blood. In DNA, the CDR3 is TGTGCCAGCAATGTGGACAGCATGAACACTGAAGCTTTCTTT. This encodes CASNVDSMNTEAFF. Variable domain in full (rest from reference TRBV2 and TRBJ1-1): EPEVTQTPSHQVTQMGQEVILRCVPISNHLYFYWYRQILGQKVEFLVSFYNNEISEKSEIFDDQFSVERPDGSNFTLKIRSTKLEDSAMYFCASNVDSMNTEAFFGQGTRLTVV.